One sample yielded the 2 T cell receptor beta chains listed below, sequenced in a study of early T cells in non-severe SARS-CoV-2 infection. Each CDR3 protein is one row after TCRdb ran MiXCR on the 5' RACE reads. The data contain 28,000 or so distinct CDR3 sequences, around 4.2% of them singletons. The sample comprised whole blood. The origin of the receptors is an adult who was a healthcare worker with PCR-confirmed SARS-CoV-2 infection or an uninfected control (not recorded which).

In its sample, this clonotype was seen many times. The chain has TRBV11-2 and TRBJ2-1; TRBD2 matches 8 bases. The CDR3 sequence is 15 residues long. CDR1 is SGHAT, CDR2 FQNNGV, per germline. With V trimmed by 2 bases and J by 7 bases, 7 bases remained unmatched. The CDR3 nucleotides are TGTGCCAGCAGCTTACCGAGCGGGAGAGGTAATGAGCAGTTCTTC. This gives the protein CASSLPSGRGNEQFF.

This clonotype was counted ten times or more. The chain links TRBV5-5 to TRBJ2-3; possible D gene TRBD2, 6 bases. The germline V gene encodes CDR1 SGHKS and CDR2 YYEKEE (reference sequence). This CDR3 region has 14 residues. V was shortened by 4 bases and J by 6 bases, with 15 bases between the two germline ends. CDR3 DNA: TGTGCCAGCAGCATAGGGACTGGGACGGATACGCAGTATTTT. Residues: CASSIGTGTDTQYF.